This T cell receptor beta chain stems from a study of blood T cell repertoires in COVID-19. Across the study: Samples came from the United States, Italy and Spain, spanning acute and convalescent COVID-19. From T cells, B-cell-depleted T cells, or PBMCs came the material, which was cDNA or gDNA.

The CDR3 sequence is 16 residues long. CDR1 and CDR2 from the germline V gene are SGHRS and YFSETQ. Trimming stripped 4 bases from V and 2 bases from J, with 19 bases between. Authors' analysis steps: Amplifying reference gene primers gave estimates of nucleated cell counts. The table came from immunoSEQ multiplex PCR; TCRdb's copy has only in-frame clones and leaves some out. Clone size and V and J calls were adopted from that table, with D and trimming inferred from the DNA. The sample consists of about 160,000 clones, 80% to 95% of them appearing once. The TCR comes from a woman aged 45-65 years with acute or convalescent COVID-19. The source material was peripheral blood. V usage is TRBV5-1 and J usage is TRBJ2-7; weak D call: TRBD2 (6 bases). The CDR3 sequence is CASSVQPGTGAYEQYF. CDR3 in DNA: TGCGCCAGCAGCGTTCAGCCCGGGACTGGGGCCTACGAGCAGTACTTC.